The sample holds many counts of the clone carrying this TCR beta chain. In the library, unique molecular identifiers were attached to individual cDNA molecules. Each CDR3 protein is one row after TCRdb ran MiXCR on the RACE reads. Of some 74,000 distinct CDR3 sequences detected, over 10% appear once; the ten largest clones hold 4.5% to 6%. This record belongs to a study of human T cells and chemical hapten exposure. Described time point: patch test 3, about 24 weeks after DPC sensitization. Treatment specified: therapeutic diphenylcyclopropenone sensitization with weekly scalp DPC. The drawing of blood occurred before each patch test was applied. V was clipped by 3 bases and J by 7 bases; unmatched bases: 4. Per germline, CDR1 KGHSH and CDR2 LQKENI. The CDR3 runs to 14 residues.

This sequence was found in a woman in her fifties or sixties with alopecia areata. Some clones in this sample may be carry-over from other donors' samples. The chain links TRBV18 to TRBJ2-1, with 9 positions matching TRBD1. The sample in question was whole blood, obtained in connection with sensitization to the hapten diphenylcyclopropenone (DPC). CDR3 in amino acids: CASSPSGTGNEQFF. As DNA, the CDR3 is TGTGCCAGCTCACCTTCCGGGACAGGGAATGAGCAGTTCTTC.